This TCR beta chain originates from a study of blood T cells in healthy people across ages. Study conclusions and caveats: Higher naive T cell percentage went strongly together with higher TCR beta diversity.

Regarding this clonotype: Its target is unknown.

It was with a sample-barcoded 5' primer and a J-beta primer mix that a second PCR of about 6 to 12 cycles was run. MiXCR, run by TCRdb on the 5' RACE reads, gives a single entry per CDR3 protein. This table has some 550,000 distinct CDR3 sequences, around half appearing once. CDR1 is SNHLY and CDR2 is FYNNEI in the germline V gene. Trimming took 5 bases from V and 5 from J, leaving 12 bases between them. The CDR3 runs to 13 residues. The chain joins TRBV2 to TRBJ2-5; D remains ambiguous. This receptor was identified in a man older than 75 in good health. The specimen was blood. CDR3 in amino acids: CASSIRLRETQYF. CDR3 nucleotides: TGTGCCAGCAGTATCCGGCTGCGCGAGACCCAGTACTTC.